This section outlines one TCR beta chain sequence together with its context. This receptor's antigen is unknown. Base-call qualities are not available, and no considerably larger clone is one nucleotide away. The data are from a study of cytomegalovirus exposure and HLA in healthy donors (TCRdb year 2017). Concerning the study at large: An earlier analysis of several hundred of the donors reported about 290 Gb of sequence data and 117 million unique TCR beta sequences from roughly 180 million T cells. An early release covering some 640 HLA-typed donors comprised approximately 300 gigabases of sequencing data and around 86 million unique TCR sequences. Of the 398 genotyped donors, about 80% fell in the genetic ancestry cluster associated with self-reported Caucasian donors. The study aimed to test whether cataloging public T cell receptors could reveal signatures of past pathogen exposure. Using immunosequencing, the study profiled T cell repertoires from some 670 subjects and related those repertoires to cytomegalovirus serostatus. Along with the approximately 600-subject first cohort, a separate validation cohort of over a hundred different subjects was used. To predict cytomegalovirus infection status, the study combined high-throughput TCR immunosequencing, statistical association of individual TCRs with disease status, and machine learning. A later analysis re-analyzed previously published TCR beta repertoires from roughly 630 donors and added high-resolution HLA genotyping to study TCR occurrence patterns. Rather than using new phenotypic data, the later analysis identified candidate immune exposures from TCR beta sequences and from how often those sequences occurred across donors. In an earlier analysis of 500 to 650 of the donors, high-throughput TCR beta sequencing was used to judge whether each TCR beta V gene segment behaved as functional or pseudogenic. Donor age, sex, ethnicity and CMV serostatus were compiled alongside the repertoire data. In a later genetic analysis, genome-wide SNP genotypes for 398 of the 666 donors were used, and that subset was treated as a discovery cohort. Every repertoire in the discovery cohort had been generated on one and the same sequencing platform. Class I and class II HLA loci were covered by the typing at four-digit resolution. The number of typed donors differed by locus: roughly 629-640 for A, B, C, DRB1 and DQB1; roughly 510 for DQA1; 606 for DPA1; and about 470 for DPB1. Because of strong linkage in the cohort, 5 or 6 DR-DQ haplotypes were treated as single units for association and clustering. On average, 235,054 unique TCR beta nucleotide sequences were sequenced per donor among some 430 genotyped donors of the cohort, with 15% to 20% of those sequences being non-productive.

The cohort comprised several hundred healthy bone marrow donors. At the time of sampling, every cohort member was nominally healthy, though immune exposures that went unrecorded were likely present. The donor was CMV seronegative and was included in the group of several hundred seronegative cohort members. A peripheral blood sample was collected from each donor, and TCR beta sequencing was performed on peripheral blood mononuclear cells. Genomic DNA was extracted from the blood cell samples with the Qiagen DNeasy Blood Extraction Kit. Beyond this particular receptor, the publication reports: Because some donors lacked HLA typing at each locus, the association tests relied only on the typed subset. According to a later analysis, most CMV-associated TCR beta chains appeared to be HLA-restricted, and the HLA associations seemed to be driven largely by CMV exposure. V-gene and J-gene trimming of TCR beta chains was associated with a missense DCLRE1C variant in a later genetic analysis, and the association was replicated in an independent cohort. Roughly uniform sequencing depth across donors was assumed in presence/absence analyses, although this assumption may not hold. The study gave a list of some 150 TCR beta chains associated with cytomegalovirus. Because the 87-base-pair reads could not distinguish some IMGT-functional V segments, including TRBV6-2 and TRBV6-3, those segments were excluded. In a later analysis, TCR association rates were found to vary across HLA loci, with the most associated TCRs seen for DRB1 alleles and the fewest for HLA-C alleles. This cohort had only TCR beta chains sequenced, and the lack of alpha or paired-chain data limited which features could be detected. At a false discovery rate of 0.05, a later analysis linked around 17,000 TCR beta sequences to specific HLA alleles. A group of highly shared sequence variants was considered likely to be a technical artifact of the sequencing pipeline. A later analysis found that HLA-associated TCR beta chains were more clonally expanded and had lower generation probabilities than equally common non-associated chains. Immune exposure information for the cohort was limited to CMV serostatus. Assigning TCR associations to individual alleles was difficult when HLA alleles, especially DR and DQ, strongly co-occurred. Linkage disequilibrium might explain the correlated functional status among segregating V segments, but an unknown experimental factor could not be excluded. Because counts were too low, approximately 18 rarely observed V segments, including chromosome 9 orphons, were excluded from the earlier analysis of 587 of the donors. A further reported finding was that TCR beta sequences accurately predicted the HLA-A and HLA-B alleles for most subjects in the first cohort. According to a later analysis, parvovirus B19, influenza, CMV and Epstein-Barr virus appeared linked to several top co-occurrence clusters. The classifier was reported to diagnose cytomegalovirus status with high specificity and sensitivity in both the original cohort and the validation cohort. An earlier analysis of approximately 570 of the donors showed that most TCR beta V segments appeared in productive rearrangements either about 90% or about 30% of the time, which broadly matched IMGT annotations. The authors suggested that the approach could potentially be generalized to other disease states and immunological phenotypes. In vitro tests confirmed that a few of the cytomegalovirus-associated TCR beta chains recognize cytomegalovirus antigens. According to a later genetic analysis, donors in an Asian-associated ancestry cluster had fewer N-insertions in productive TCRs than the approximately 700-donor mean. Across donors, most TCR sequences were observed very rarely, whereas some public TCRs were present in many individuals.

Library generation was performed with the immunoSEQ multiplex PCR assay. For the multiplex PCR, a mixture combining 60 forward primers for TCR Vbeta segments and 13 reverse primers for TCR Jbeta segments was used. The CDR3 region of rearranged TCR beta genes was amplified from genomic DNA by a multiplex PCR assay. On the Illumina HiSeq System, the amplified TCR beta libraries were sequenced as 87-base-pair reads. In the paper's pipeline: In a later analysis, 70 million to 95 million unique TCR beta chains were counted across the roughly 670 repertoires, and roughly 9.9 million of these chains were shared by at least two donors. To remove PCR and sequencing errors, raw reads were error-corrected and collapsed into unique sequences using a nearest-neighbor algorithm that merged closely related sequences. Alignment of CDR3 sequences to IMGT reference sequences was used to assign V, D and J gene segments. Each retained sequence needed at least a six-nucleotide match to both a V gene segment and a J gene segment. A rearrangement was called productive if the CDR3 had no stop codons and remained in frame with V and J, and every other rearrangement was called non-productive. Following IMGT convention, CDR3 was defined as the stretch from the second conserved V-encoded cysteine up to the conserved J-encoded phenylalanine. The earlier analysis of about 590 of the donors excluded sequences that lacked an unambiguous match to a single V gene segment. An earlier analysis of under 750 of the donors called V segments functional above 56.7% productive rearrangements and segregating when the between-donor standard deviation exceeded 5%. A statistical classification framework was built to diagnose cytomegalovirus status from the catalog of TCR beta chain sequences. In a later analysis, TCR nucleotide sequences were compared against IMGT/GENE-DB human TR gene sequences so that V and J genes could be assigned. The TCRdist pipeline was used in a later analysis to assign CDR3 sequences and most-parsimonious VDJ recombination scenarios. A later analysis defined each TCR beta chain by its CDR3 amino acid sequence plus V-gene family, and excluded reads lacking a unique V-gene family. In a later analysis, several hundred highly shared, low-generation-probability nucleotide sequences were removed to address suspected cross-contamination and a sequencing artifact. In a later analysis, a clonal expansion index for each public chain was calculated from normalized within-repertoire ranks of inferred template counts. In a later analysis, generation probabilities were computed with a VDJ recombination model fitted to out-of-frame rearrangements, and the resulting probabilities were checked against IGoR. In a later analysis, hypergeometric tests were used to score TCR-TCR, TCR-HLA and TCR-CMV co-occurrence, with a repertoire-size bias correction applied to TCR pairs. To estimate false discovery rates, a later analysis permuted the HLA or CMV assignments 20 times. In a later analysis, co-occurring TCRs were grouped with DBSCAN, and TCRdist sequence similarity was added when clustering was performed within HLA-allele-positive subsets. Repertoires with fewer than 30,000 or more than 120,000 public chains, plus five repertoires with anomalous nucleotide sharing, were excluded from co-occurrence clustering. In TCRdb, the immuneACCESS table is reduced to in-frame sequences with V and J assigned. These tables do not hold every clone; where another copy was compared, an unresolved V gene accounts for under half, and the others remain unexplained. V and J calls and clone size come straight from that table; D and trimming were deduced from the DNA. The table for this sample lists some 74,000 clones; 80% of them were counted only once. The ten largest account for under 1.2% of the sample.

The CDR1 and CDR2 encoded by the germline V gene are MNHEY and SVGAGI. There are 16 amino acids in the CDR3, from cysteine to phenylalanine inclusive. Only the CDR3 portion is preserved as DNA: 48 bases, with reading frame beginning at the first base. Germline trimming amounts to 2 bases on V and 5 bases on J, with 5 as the count of junction bases outside the gene matches. Sequencing input: PBMCs. This receptor was identified in a male donor in good health and CMV-seronegative. The chain employs TRBV6-5 and TRBJ2-1, and 11 junctional nucleotides match TRBD1. The DNA is as follows: TGTGCCAGCAGTTACCCCGGACAGGGGGCGAACAATGAGCAGTTCTTC. Translated, this is CASSYPGQGANNEQFF.